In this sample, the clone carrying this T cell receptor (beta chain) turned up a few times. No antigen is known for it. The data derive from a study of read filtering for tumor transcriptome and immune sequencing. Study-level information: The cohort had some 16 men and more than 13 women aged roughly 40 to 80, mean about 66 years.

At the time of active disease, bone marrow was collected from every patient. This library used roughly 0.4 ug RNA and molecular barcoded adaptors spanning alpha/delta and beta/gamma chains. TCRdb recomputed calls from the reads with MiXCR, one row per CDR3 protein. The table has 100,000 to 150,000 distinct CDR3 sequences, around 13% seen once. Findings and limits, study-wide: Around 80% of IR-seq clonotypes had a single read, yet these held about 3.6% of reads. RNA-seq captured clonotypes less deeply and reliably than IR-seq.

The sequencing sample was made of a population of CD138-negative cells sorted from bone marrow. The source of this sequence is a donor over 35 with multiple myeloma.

CDR3 residues: CASSTTDAQYF. As DNA, the CDR3 is TGTGCCAGCAGTACTACGGATGCGCAGTATTTT. The rearrangement links TRBV12-3 or TRBV12-4 to TRBJ2-3; D gene unclear. V lost 5 bases to trimming and J lost 10 bases, with 10 bases between them. This CDR3 is built from 11 residues.